These 15 T cell receptor beta chains share one sample of origin, sequenced in a study of T cell responses to AZD1222 COVID-19 vaccine (dated by TCRdb to about 2021). The sample's time point label is to be understood as: baseline before first vaccination. The library came from the immunoSEQ multiplex PCR assay. The table comes from immuneACCESS by way of TCRdb, which keeps in-frame sequences with V and J called. Part of the clones is missing from these tables; in studies checked, under half for an unresolved V gene and the rest for unknown reasons. This sample gives about 150,000 clones in total; approximately 89% of them show up just once. The ten biggest clones cover less than 2.5% of the sample. The sample here was peripheral blood, taken on day 0 of AZD1222 vaccination. Receptor source: an adult in good health.

The J gene is TRBJ1-5, the V gene TRBV5-5; weak D call: TRBD1 (5 bases). The CDR3 covers 14 residues. Germline lookup yields CDR1 SGHKS and CDR2 YYEKEE (reference sequence). Trimming removed 2 bases at V and 6 bases at J, with 12 bases between. Here the CDR3 DNA reads TGTGCCAGCAGCTTATCCGGGACTGCTCAGCCCCAGCATTTT. Amino acids: CASSLSGTAQPQHF.

The rearrangement joins TRBV28 to TRBJ2-1; 10 bases line up with TRBD2. This CDR3 has 15 residues. Germline V gene sequence: CDR1 MDHEN, CDR2 SYDVKM. The V gene end was trimmed by 10 bases and the J gene end by 0 bases; junction bases not matched to a gene: 6. The CDR3 coding sequence is TGTGCCACTCGGACTAGCGGCACCTCCTACAATGAGCAGTTCTTC. It translates to CATRTSGTSYNEQFF.

On this clone itself: One junction end disagrees with the germline gene, perhaps due to a read error. The chain joins TRBV7-7 to TRBJ2-1, with D possibly TRBD2 on 7 matching bases. Germline CDR1 is SSHAT and CDR2 is FNYEAQ (reference sequence). The CDR3 totals 16 residues. The CDR3 DNA reads TGTGCTAGCAGCTTACGTTCAGGGGCGGGGGACAATGAGCAGTTCTTC. This sequence encodes CASSLRSGAGDNEQFF.

The gene calls are TRBV7-2 and TRBJ2-3, with 7 positions matching TRBD2. CDR3 length: 14 amino acids. The V gene's germline CDR1 is SGHTA and CDR2 FQGNSA. V lost 4 bases, J lost 6 bases, and 7 bases stayed unmatched. Here the CDR3 reads CASSSGLVGDTQYF. In DNA, the CDR3 is TGTGCCAGCAGCTCCGGACTAGTGGGGGATACGCAGTATTTT.

V gene TRBV30 combines with J gene TRBJ1-5; 9 bases match TRBD1. Germline CDR1 is GTSNPN and CDR2 is SVGIG (reference sequence). The CDR3 is 15 residues long. V shed 3 bases and J 2 bases; nucleotides not matched to a gene: 5. The CDR3 sequence is CAWRGTGKGNQPQHF. In nucleotides, the CDR3 is TGTGCCTGGAGGGGGACAGGGAAGGGCAATCAGCCCCAGCATTTT.

The chain combines TRBV7-9 with TRBJ2-2; TRBD1 is a possible D gene (5 bases). The CDR3 is 13 amino acids. Trimming shortened V by 5 bases and J by 2 bases, and 6 bases separated the two germline ends. Per the germline V gene, CDR1 is SEHNR and CDR2 is FQNEAQ (reference sequence). The CDR3 loop is CASSRTNTGELFF. CDR3 DNA: TGTGCCAGCAGCCGGACAAACACCGGGGAGCTGTTTTTT.

The chain carries TRBV7-2 and TRBJ1-1, with a weak D call TRBD1 (5 bases). The germline V gene has CDR1 SGHTA and CDR2 FQGNSA. The CDR3 has 15 residues. The V and J ends lost 5 bases and 3 bases respectively, with 16 bases between them. CDR3 bases: TGTGCCAGCAGCCCCATCGTACGGGGGGACACTGAAGCTTTCTTT. Amino acid sequence: CASSPIVRGDTEAFF.

The V call is TRBV11-3, the J call TRBJ2-1; 7 positions match TRBD2. Per germline, CDR1 SGHNT and CDR2 YENEEA. CDR3 length: 12 amino acids. Unmatched junction bases numbered 7, after V lost 5 bases and J lost 12 bases. This chain's CDR3 is CASSPGGRGQFF. The CDR3 coding sequence is TGTGCCAGCAGCCCTGGAGGGAGGGGGCAGTTCTTC.

This rearrangement joins TRBV19 to TRBJ2-1, with D possibly matching TRBD2 (6 bases). Trimming took 5 bases from V and 3 from J, leaving 14 bases between them. The germline V gene encodes CDR1 LNHDA and CDR2 SQIVND (reference sequence). This CDR3 has 15 amino acids. The CDR3 reads CASSLPGLGYNEQFF. DNA of the CDR3: TGTGCCAGTAGTTTACCGGGACTGGGCTACAATGAGCAGTTCTTC. Supplemented by reference TRBV19 and TRBJ2-1, the full variable domain reads DGGITQSPKYLFRKEGQNVTLSCEQNLNHDAMYWYRQDPGQGLRLIYYSQIVNDFQKGDIAEGYSVSREKKESFPLTVTSAQKNPTAFYLCASSLPGLGYNEQFFGPGTRLTVL.

The chain couples TRBV11-3 to TRBJ1-1, with D unclear. The germline CDR1 and CDR2 sequences are SGHNT and YENEEA. V lost 3 bases and J lost 5, with 7 bases in between. The CDR3 runs to 12 residues. The CDR3 DNA follows: TGTGCCAGCAGCTTGGGTTTTACTGAAGCTTTCTTT. Its protein is CASSLGFTEAFF.

The chain has TRBV6-2 or TRBV6-3 and TRBJ1-2; no clear D gene. The CDR3 contains 16 residues. Trimming left V 2 bases short and J 6 bases short, with 19 bases between. Per the germline V gene, CDR1 is MNHEY and CDR2 is SVGEGT. The CDR3 sequence: CASSYASGRARNGYTF. The CDR3 region has the DNA TGTGCCAGCAGTTACGCGTCGGGGAGGGCTAGGAATGGCTACACCTTC.

This rearrangement joins TRBV18 to TRBJ2-1; D unclear. Trimming cost V 4 bases and J 2 bases, with 6 bases left between them. The CDR3 totals 13 residues. Germline-derived CDR1 and CDR2 are KGHSH and LQKENI. The CDR3 region is CASSQIAYNEQFF. The CDR3 nucleotides read TGTGCCAGCTCACAGATTGCCTACAATGAGCAGTTCTTC.

The chain links TRBV4-2 to TRBJ1-2; D might be TRBD1 (5 bases). Per germline, CDR1 LGHNA and CDR2 YNFKEQ. Trimming removed 1 base from V and 2 bases from J, with 8 bases in between. This CDR3 spans 14 amino acids. The CDR3 sequence: CASSQVAGNYGYTF. For the CDR3, the DNA is TGTGCCAGCAGCCAAGTGGCAGGGAACTATGGCTACACCTTC.

This chain links TRBV19 with TRBJ1-2; D remains unclear. This CDR3 has 15 residues. In germline, CDR1 is LNHDA, CDR2 SQIVND (reference sequence). The V end lost 3 bases, the J end lost 4 bases, and 15 bases lay between the germline ends. CDR3 coding DNA: TGTGCCAGTAGTATTAATGCGGAAGAGGGCTATGGCTACACCTTC. This translates into CASSINAEEGYGYTF.

The chain has TRBV4-2 and TRBJ1-6; a weak D match, TRBD1 (5 bases). Trimming removed 4 bases from V and 7 bases from J, with 11 bases in between. Germline V gene sequence: CDR1 LGHNA, CDR2 YNFKEQ. The CDR3 spans 14 residues. The CDR3 bases are TGTGCCAGCAGCCCCAGGGTTGACAATTCACCCCTCCACTTT. The encoded protein is CASSPRVDNSPLHF.